This T cell receptor (beta chain) originates from a study of blood T cell repertoires in COVID-19. Study overall: Acute-phase and convalescent COVID-19 samples originated in the United States, Italy and Spain.

TCRdb's copy holds only in-frame clones and misses some; the assay was immunoSEQ multiplex PCR. The sample has about 170,000 clones; roughly 80% are singletons. This clone was detected only once. Trimming shortened V by 8 bases and J by 6 bases, and 23 bases separated the two germline ends. CDR3 length equals 14 residues. Germline V lookup: CDR1 GTSNPN, CDR2 SVGIG (reference sequence). This clonotype was obtained from a woman of 80 years or more with acute or convalescent COVID-19. The V and J genes are TRBV30 and TRBJ2-7; weak D call: TRBD1 (7 bases). The sequencing input was peripheral blood. CDR3 protein: CALNRGGRSGEQYF. In DNA, the CDR3 is TGTGCCCTTAACAGGGGAGGTCGATCTGGCGAGCAGTACTTC.